A single sample gave rise to the 19 T cell receptor beta chains below, sequenced in a study of cytomegalovirus exposure and HLA in healthy donors. It was with 60 Vbeta and 13 Jbeta primers that the PCR ran. The protocol was immunoSEQ multiplex PCR, while the TCRdb copy is restricted to in-frame clones and leaves out a portion. The table includes fewer than 150,000 clones, more than 75% detected once. The sample taken for sequencing was PBMCs. These receptors originate from a man aged 18-30 years in good health and CMV-seronegative.

For the CDR3, the DNA is TGTGCCAGCCGCGCCGGGGGAGGGGGCTCCTACGAGCAGTACTTC. This codes for CASRAGGGGSYEQYF. The chain links TRBV27 to TRBJ2-7; D may be TRBD2 (7 bases). CDR1 is MNHEY, CDR2 SMNVEV, per germline (reference sequence). The CDR3 is 15 residues long. V was clipped by 8 bases and J by 0 bases, with 17 bases between them.

The chain carries TRBV4-2 and TRBJ2-7, with 11 nucleotides matching TRBD2. V dropped 1 base and J dropped 5; count of bases not matched to a gene: 7. From germline, CDR1 is LGHNA and CDR2 YNFKEQ. The CDR3 runs 16 residues. The CDR3 sequence: CASSQGRTSGFDEQYF. The CDR3 DNA is TGTGCCAGCAGCCAAGGGAGGACTAGCGGGTTCGACGAGCAGTACTTC.

DNA of the CDR3: TGTGCCAGCAATCAGAACAGGGAACTAGCGGGAGTGTTTGGCTTGTATTTT. This translates into CASNQNRELAGVFGLYF. V and J are TRBV7-8 and TRBJ2-3; 11 nucleotides match TRBD2. The V gene end was trimmed by 7 bases and the J gene end by 14 bases; junction bases not matched to a gene: 23. The CDR3 extends over 17 amino acids. Per germline, CDR1 SGHVS and CDR2 FQNEAQ.

The V gene is TRBV5-6, the J gene TRBJ2-1, with 7 positions matching TRBD2. J was trimmed by 12 bases and V by 0 bases; bases with no gene match: 6. Germline CDR1 and CDR2: SGHDT and YYEEEE. The CDR3 sequence is 13 residues long. The CDR3 DNA sequence: TGTGCCAGCAGCTTGGCTGAGGCGGGGGTGCAGTTCTTC. It translates to CASSLAEAGVQFF.

The genes are TRBV18 and TRBJ1-5; TRBD1 agrees at 9 bases. Looked up from germline, CDR1 is KGHSH and CDR2 is LQKENI. Trimming at V came to 4 bases and at J to 2 bases, leaving 6 bases not matched to a gene. The CDR3 is made up of 16 amino acids. In DNA form, the CDR3 reads TGTGCCAGCTCACAGGACAGGGGAAGGGGCAATCAGCCCCAGCATTTT. Its translation is CASSQDRGRGNQPQHF.

The chain has TRBV6-5 and TRBJ1-5, with TRBD1 matching 11 bases. The CDR3 is 15 residues long. In germline, CDR1 is MNHEY, CDR2 SVGAGI. V shed 5 bases, J shed 6 bases, and the junction held 6 bases outside the gene matches. CDR3 sequence (DNA): TGTGCCAGCAGTCCGAGGACAGGGGGCGGTCAGCCCCAGCATTTT. This encodes CASSPRTGGGQPQHF.

This sequence joins TRBV6-5 and TRBJ1-4; the match to TRBD1 covers 9 bases. V trimming: 5 bases; J trimming: 8 bases; junction bases outside the gene matches: 9. There are 15 residues in the CDR3. CDR1 is MNHEY and CDR2 is SVGAGI in the germline V gene. The CDR3 reads CASSRRDRVSEKLFF. DNA for the CDR3: TGTGCCAGCAGTCGCCGGGACAGGGTCTCCGAAAAACTGTTTTTT.

The chain has TRBV5-4 and TRBJ2-3, with 7 nucleotides matching TRBD1. Germline V gene sequence: CDR1 SGHNT, CDR2 YYREEE (reference sequence). V shed 0 bases and J 1 base; nucleotides not matched to a gene: 8. The CDR3 covers 17 residues. CDR3 loop: CASSLGGGSVGTDTQYF. DNA of the CDR3: TGTGCCAGCAGCTTGGGAGGGGGCAGCGTTGGCACAGATACGCAGTATTTT.

The genes are TRBV30 and TRBJ2-1; no reliable D call. V lost 7 bases and J lost 0, with 16 bases in between. This CDR3 is 15 amino acids long. Germline V gene lookup returns CDR1 GTSNPN and CDR2 SVGIG (reference sequence). CDR3 DNA sequence: TGTGCCTCCACCCCTCAAGCGACCTCCTACAATGAGCAGTTCTTC. This translates into CASTPQATSYNEQFF. The entire variable domain, with the rest obtained from reference TRBV30 and TRBJ2-1, is as follows: SQTIHQWPATLVQPVGSPLSLECTVEGTSNPNLYWYRQAAGRGLQLLFYSVGIGQISSEVPQNLSASRPQDRQFILSSKKLLLSDSGFYLCASTPQATSYNEQFFGPGTRLTVL.

The V and J genes are TRBV18 and TRBJ1-6; tentatively, D is TRBD1 (6 bases). In germline, CDR1 is KGHSH, CDR2 LQKENI. The CDR3 covers 15 residues. V shed 0 bases and J shed 6 bases, with 9 bases lying between them. CDR3 residues: CASSPPAGANSPLHF. CDR3 nucleotides: TGTGCCAGCTCACCACCGGCAGGGGCTAATTCACCCCTCCACTTT.

The J gene is TRBJ2-1, the V gene TRBV18; D gene unclear. The V and J ends lost 3 bases and 6 bases respectively, with 15 bases between them. There are 15 residues in the CDR3. CDR1 KGHSH and CDR2 LQKENI come from the germline V gene. The CDR3 DNA sequence: TGTGCCAGCTCACCCCGGCATAGCCGCACCAATGAGCAGTTCTTC. Translated, it gives CASSPRHSRTNEQFF.

The chain joins TRBV21-1 to TRBJ1-5; the table's TRBD1 call for D was not verified on the DNA. TRBV21-1 is annotated as a pseudogene. There are 17 residues in the CDR3. The CDR3 loop reads CASSKRSLGQGGQPQHF. In DNA, the CDR3 is TGTGCCAGCAGCAAGCGAAGTTTGGGACAGGGAGGTCAGCCCCAGCATTTT.

The chain couples TRBV27 to TRBJ1-2, with TRBD1 matching 7 bases. The J segment lost 5 bases and the V segment lost 2 bases, leaving 2 bases of the junction unmatched. Germline V CDR1 and CDR2: MNHEY, SMNVEV (reference sequence). CDR3 size: 13 residues. The CDR3 DNA follows: TGTGCCAGCAGTTTAGGACAGGCTTATGGCTACACCTTC. Amino acid sequence: CASSLGQAYGYTF.

This clone was seen only a few times. V is TRBV7-3 and J is TRBJ2-5; a weak D match, TRBD2 (5 bases). The V gene lost 6 bases and the J gene lost 1 base, with 12 bases spanning the gap. CDR3 length: 14 residues. Germline V CDR1 and CDR2: SGHTA, FQGTGA. CDR3 coding DNA: TGTGCCAGCAGTGATCCTAGCTTCCAAGAGACCCAGTACTTC. It yields the protein CASSDPSFQETQYF.

This clone was observed a handful of times. The chain couples TRBV19 to TRBJ1-1; D gene unclear. Trimming took off 8 bases at V and 3 bases at J, with 10 bases between the two ends. This CDR3 comprises 12 residues. Per the germline V gene, CDR1 is LNHDA and CDR2 is SQIVND (reference sequence). The CDR3 loop reads CASRTEHTEAFF. The CDR3 coding sequence is TGTGCCAGTCGAACAGAGCACACTGAAGCTTTCTTT. Filled out from reference TRBV19 and TRBJ1-1, the complete variable domain reads DGGITQSPKYLFRKEGQNVTLSCEQNLNHDAMYWYRQDPGQGLRLIYYSQIVNDFQKGDIAEGYSVSREKKESFPLTVTSAQKNPTAFYLCASRTEHTEAFFGQGTRLTVV.

V and J are TRBV25-1 and TRBJ1-4; 10 nucleotides line up with TRBD1. Germline V gene sequence: CDR1 MGHDK, CDR2 SYGVNS. The CDR3 totals 13 residues. The ends lost 3 bases at V and 11 bases at J; junction bases unmatched: 3. The CDR3 here is CASSDGTGAKLFF. The CDR3, as DNA: TGTGCCAGCAGTGACGGGACAGGGGCCAAACTGTTTTTT.

This chain connects TRBV19 to TRBJ2-3; 11 positions match TRBD2. CDR3 length: 17 amino acids. The J segment lost 2 bases and the V segment lost 4 bases, leaving 8 bases of the junction unmatched. CDR1 is LNHDA and CDR2 is SQIVND in the germline V gene (reference sequence). The CDR3 bases are TGTGCCAGTAGTAGGGCTAGCGGGGGGCTTTTCACAGATACGCAGTATTTT. This sequence encodes CASSRASGGLFTDTQYF.

This chain connects TRBV11-2 to TRBJ1-1, with D uncertain. Trimming pared 4 bases from V and 4 bases from J, leaving 16 bases between. CDR1 and CDR2 (germline): SGHAT, FQNNGV. CDR3 length equals 15 residues. The CDR3 sequence is CASSSTDRRVTEAFF. The CDR3 DNA is TGTGCCAGCAGCTCAACTGACCGGAGGGTCACTGAAGCTTTCTTT.

The chain combines TRBV6-5 with TRBJ1-1; D gene ambiguous. V lost 5 bases to trimming and J lost 1 base, with 11 bases between them. Germline CDR1 and CDR2: MNHEY and SVGAGI. The CDR3 extends over 14 amino acids. The CDR3 is CASSRGGKNTEAFF. The CDR3 DNA is TGTGCCAGCAGTCGGGGAGGGAAGAACACTGAAGCTTTCTTT.